The source of this TCR beta chain is a study of control samples from healthy donors and cancer patients. The CDR3 runs to 15 residues. Per the germline V gene, CDR1 is LNHNV and CDR2 is YYDKDF (reference sequence). Trimming at V came to 3 bases and at J to 0 bases, leaving 5 bases not matched to a gene. Produced via immunoSEQ multiplex PCR; TCRdb's table is partial and in-frame only. The table includes more than 85,000 clones, 83% detected once. The V gene is TRBV15, the J gene TRBJ2-7, with TRBD1 matching 7 bases. The source is a woman between 45 and 60 years old in good health. The sequenced sample was blood. CDR3 in DNA: TGTGCCACCAGCAGCGGGACAGCAGTCTCCTACGAGCAGTACTTC. It is translated as CATSSGTAVSYEQYF.